This T cell receptor beta chain was profiled in a study of blood T cell repertoires in COVID-19. The CDR3 has 14 residues. The V gene lost 3 bases and the J gene lost 10 bases, with 14 bases spanning the gap. Germline V lookup: CDR1 SGDLS, CDR2 YYNGEE. Ages ranged from about 18 to 100 years, with residence in around 24 US areas. Self-reported history from a screening survey and questionnaire set each donor's cohort. This table comes from immunoSEQ multiplex PCR, and its TCRdb copy is limited to in-frame clones, with some not included. This table has 200,000 to 250,000 clones, 80% to 90% appearing once.

The chain joins TRBV9 to TRBJ1-6, with a possible D match to TRBD1 (5 bases). The sample was PBMCs or T cells enriched from blood (not recorded which). This receptor was taken from a woman in her late teens or twenties in a cohort exposed to, infected with or recovered from COVID-19 (not recorded which). The CDR3 spells CASSAPGLRSPLHF. Written as DNA, the CDR3 is TGTGCCAGCAGCGCACCGGGACTCCGATCACCCCTCCACTTT.